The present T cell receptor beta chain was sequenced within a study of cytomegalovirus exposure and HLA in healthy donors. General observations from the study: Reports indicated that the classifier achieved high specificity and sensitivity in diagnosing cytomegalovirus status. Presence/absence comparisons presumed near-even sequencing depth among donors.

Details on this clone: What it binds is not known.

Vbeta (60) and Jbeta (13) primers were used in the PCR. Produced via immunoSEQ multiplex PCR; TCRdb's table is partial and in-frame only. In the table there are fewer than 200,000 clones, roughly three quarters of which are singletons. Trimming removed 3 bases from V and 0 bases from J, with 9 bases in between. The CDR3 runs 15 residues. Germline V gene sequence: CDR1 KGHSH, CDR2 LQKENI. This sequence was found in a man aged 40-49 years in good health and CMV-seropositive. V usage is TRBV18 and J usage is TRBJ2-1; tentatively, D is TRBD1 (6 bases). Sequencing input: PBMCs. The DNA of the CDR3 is TGTGCCAGCTCACCTCGGACAGACTCCTACAATGAGCAGTTCTTC. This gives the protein CASSPRTDSYNEQFF.